The T cell receptor beta chain under discussion was sequenced for a study of CD8+CD57+ T cells in acquired aplastic anemia (dated by TCRdb to about 2018). With regard to the full study: DNA extracted from sorted CD4+ and CD8+ cells had a mean of approximately 3 ug, with a range of about 0.2 to 30 ug. CD8+CD57+ expansion was defined as a frequency above the mean frequency observed in healthy subjects. General study outcomes and caveats: Although 25 to 30 CD8+ CDR3 sequences were shared by patients and controls, these sequences appeared highly expressed in patients and within the immunodominant clones of patients. Between patients and healthy controls, no significant difference in CD8+ Simpson's diversity was found (P=0.060).

Concerning this clonotype itself: Its antigen is still unknown. The junction does not match germline at one end; this may be a read error.

Taken from cysteine to phenylalanine, the CDR3 has 12 residues. Only CDR3 DNA is held: 36 bases, read in frame from base 1. From the germline V gene (reference sequence), CDR1 is SEHNR and CDR2 is FQNEAQ. The patients picked for sequencing were ones in whom flow cytometry had shown an expansion of CD8+CD57+ cells. Every patient had severe acquired aplastic anemia, diagnosed using the International Study of Aplastic Anemia and Agranulocytosis and Camitta criteria. At the time blood was sampled, none of the patients had received any therapy. In this study, sorted CD4+ and CD8+ T cells from the blood of healthy subjects and of severe aplastic anemia patients had their TCR repertoires deep-sequenced. In the USA, patient enrollment took place under clinicaltrials.gov protocols 00001620, 01623167, 00001397, 00071045, 00081523 and 00961064. Ficoll-Paque density gradient centrifugation was used to isolate peripheral blood mononuclear cells. CD4+ and CD8+ T cells were sorted by FACS or magnetic beads before DNA extraction.

Profiling of TCR beta VDJ combinations and CDR3 sequences used genomic DNA as the template. An Illumina HiSeq 2000 was used for TCR repertoire sequencing. Under the source paper's analysis protocol: Repertoires were assessed using TRBV/TRBJ rearrangement plots, CDR3 size and DJ length profiles, and Simpson's diversity index. The immunodominant clone was defined as the most abundant DNA sequence in deep sequencing data. CDR3 amino acid sequences were screened for sharing across subjects and were compared with published repertoires and the VDJdb database. The public reads were reprocessed in TCRdb via fastp at Q25 and MiXCR, keeping in-frame beta chains. Each CDR3 protein gets just one entry, which takes the most common genes and DNA from the rows behind it. These V and J calls rely on TCRdb rather than the paper's analysis. For this sample the table gives about 270,000 distinct CDR3 sequences, of which 70% to 85% were detected only once. Roughly 42% of the sample goes to the ten largest clones.

The chain joins TRBV7-9 to TRBJ2-4; no D gene call is confident. Sequencing was done on a sample of sorted CD4+, CD8+, or CD8+CD57+ T cells (not recorded which) from PBMCs. The source is a human donor with aplastic anemia. The CDR3 has the sequence CASSVAGNNRSF. The DNA sequence reads TGTGCCAGCAGCGTAGCTGGGAACAACCGGTCCTTC. Supplemented by the reference TRBV7-9 and TRBJ2-4 proteins around the CDR3, the complete variable domain is DTGVSQNPRHKITKRGQNVTFRCDPISEHNRLYWYRQTLGQGPEFLTYFQNEAQLEKSRLLSDRFSAERPKGSFSTLEIQRTEQGDSAMYLCASSVAGNNRSFGAGTRLSVL.